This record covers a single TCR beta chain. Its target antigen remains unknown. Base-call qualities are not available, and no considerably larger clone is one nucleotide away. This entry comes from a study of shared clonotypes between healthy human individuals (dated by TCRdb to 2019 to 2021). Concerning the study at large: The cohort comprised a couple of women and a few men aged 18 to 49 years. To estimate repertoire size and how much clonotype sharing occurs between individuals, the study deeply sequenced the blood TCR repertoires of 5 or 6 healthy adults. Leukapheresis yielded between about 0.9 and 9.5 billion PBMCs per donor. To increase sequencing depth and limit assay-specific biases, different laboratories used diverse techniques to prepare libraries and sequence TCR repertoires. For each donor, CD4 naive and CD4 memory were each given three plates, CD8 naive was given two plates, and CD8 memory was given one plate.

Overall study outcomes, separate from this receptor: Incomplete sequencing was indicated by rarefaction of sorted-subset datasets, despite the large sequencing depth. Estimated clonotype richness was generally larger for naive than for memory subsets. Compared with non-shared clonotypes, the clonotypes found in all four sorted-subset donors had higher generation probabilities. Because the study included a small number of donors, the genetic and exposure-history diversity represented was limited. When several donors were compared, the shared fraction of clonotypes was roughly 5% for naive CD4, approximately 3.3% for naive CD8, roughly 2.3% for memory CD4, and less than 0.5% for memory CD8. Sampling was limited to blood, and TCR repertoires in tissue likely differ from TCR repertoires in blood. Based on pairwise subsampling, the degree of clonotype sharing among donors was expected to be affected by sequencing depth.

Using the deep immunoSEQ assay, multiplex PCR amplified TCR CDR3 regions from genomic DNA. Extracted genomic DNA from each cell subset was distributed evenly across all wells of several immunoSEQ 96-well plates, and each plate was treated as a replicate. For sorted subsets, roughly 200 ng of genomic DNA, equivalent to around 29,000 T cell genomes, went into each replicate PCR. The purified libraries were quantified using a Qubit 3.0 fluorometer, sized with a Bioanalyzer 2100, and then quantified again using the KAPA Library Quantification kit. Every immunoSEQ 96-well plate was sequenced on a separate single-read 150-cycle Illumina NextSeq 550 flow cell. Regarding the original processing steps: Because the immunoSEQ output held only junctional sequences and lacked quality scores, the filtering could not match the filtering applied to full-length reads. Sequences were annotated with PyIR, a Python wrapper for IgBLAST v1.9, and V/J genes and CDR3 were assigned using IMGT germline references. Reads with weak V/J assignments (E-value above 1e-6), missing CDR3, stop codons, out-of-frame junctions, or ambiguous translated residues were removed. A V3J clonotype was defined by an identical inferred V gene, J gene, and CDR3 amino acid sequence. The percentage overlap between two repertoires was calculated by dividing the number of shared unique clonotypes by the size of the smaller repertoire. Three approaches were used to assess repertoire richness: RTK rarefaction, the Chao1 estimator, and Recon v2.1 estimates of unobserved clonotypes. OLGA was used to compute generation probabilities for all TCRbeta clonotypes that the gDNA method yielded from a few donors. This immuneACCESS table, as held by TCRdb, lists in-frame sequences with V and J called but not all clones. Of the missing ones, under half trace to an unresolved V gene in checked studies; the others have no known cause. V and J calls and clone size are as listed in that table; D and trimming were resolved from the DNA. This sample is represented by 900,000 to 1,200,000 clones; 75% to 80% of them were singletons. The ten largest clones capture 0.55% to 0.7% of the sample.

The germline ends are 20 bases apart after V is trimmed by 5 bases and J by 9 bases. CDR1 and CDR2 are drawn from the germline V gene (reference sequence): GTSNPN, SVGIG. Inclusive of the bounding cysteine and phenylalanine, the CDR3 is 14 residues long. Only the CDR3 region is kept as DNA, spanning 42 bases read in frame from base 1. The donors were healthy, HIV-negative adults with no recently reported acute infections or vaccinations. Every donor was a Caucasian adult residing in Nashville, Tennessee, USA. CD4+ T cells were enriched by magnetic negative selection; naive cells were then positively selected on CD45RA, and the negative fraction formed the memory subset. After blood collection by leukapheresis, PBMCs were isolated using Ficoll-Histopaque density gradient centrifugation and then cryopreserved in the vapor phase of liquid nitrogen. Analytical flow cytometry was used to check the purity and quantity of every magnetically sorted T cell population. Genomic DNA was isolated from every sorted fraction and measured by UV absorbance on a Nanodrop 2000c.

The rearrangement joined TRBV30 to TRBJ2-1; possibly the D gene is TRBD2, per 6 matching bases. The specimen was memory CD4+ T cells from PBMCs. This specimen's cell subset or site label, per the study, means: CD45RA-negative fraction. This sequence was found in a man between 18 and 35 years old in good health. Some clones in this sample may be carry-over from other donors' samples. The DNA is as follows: TGTGCCTGGCAACGACTAGTAGGAAGCAGTGAGCAGTTCTTC. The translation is CAWQRLVGSSEQFF. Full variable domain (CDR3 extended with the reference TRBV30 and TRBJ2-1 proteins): SQTIHQWPATLVQPVGSPLSLECTVEGTSNPNLYWYRQAAGRGLQLLFYSVGIGQISSEVPQNLSASRPQDRQFILSSKKLLLSDSGFYLCAWQRLVGSSEQFFGPGTRLTVL.